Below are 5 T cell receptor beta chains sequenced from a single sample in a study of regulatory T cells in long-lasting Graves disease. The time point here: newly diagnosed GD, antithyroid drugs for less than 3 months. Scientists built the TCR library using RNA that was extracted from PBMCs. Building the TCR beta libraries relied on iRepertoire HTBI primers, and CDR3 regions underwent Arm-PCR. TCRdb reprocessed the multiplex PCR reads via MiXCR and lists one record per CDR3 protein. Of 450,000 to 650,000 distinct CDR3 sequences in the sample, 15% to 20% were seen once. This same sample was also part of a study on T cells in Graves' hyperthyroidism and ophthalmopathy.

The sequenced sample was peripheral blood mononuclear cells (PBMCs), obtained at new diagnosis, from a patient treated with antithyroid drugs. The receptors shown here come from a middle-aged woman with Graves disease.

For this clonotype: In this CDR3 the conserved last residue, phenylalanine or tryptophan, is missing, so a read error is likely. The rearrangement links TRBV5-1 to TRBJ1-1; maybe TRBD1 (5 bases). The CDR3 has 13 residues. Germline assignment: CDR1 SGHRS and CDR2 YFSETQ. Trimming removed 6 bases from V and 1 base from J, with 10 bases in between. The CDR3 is CASMGPANTEAFS. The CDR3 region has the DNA TGCGCCAGCATGGGGCCAGCGAACACTGAAGCTTTCTCT.

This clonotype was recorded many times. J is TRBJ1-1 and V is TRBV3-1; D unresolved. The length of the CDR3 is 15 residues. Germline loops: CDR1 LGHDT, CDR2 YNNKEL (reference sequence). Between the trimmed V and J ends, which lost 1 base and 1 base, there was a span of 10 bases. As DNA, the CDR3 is TGTGCCAGCAGCCAAGGCCCCCTCCCGAACACTGAAGCTTTCTTT. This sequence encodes CASSQGPLPNTEAFF.

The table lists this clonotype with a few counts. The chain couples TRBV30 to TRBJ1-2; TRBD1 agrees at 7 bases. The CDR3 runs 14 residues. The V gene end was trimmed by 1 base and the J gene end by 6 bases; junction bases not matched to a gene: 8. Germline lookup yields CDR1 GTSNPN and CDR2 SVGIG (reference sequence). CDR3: CAWSAFGTVDGYTF. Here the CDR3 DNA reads TGTGCCTGGAGTGCCTTCGGGACAGTGGATGGCTACACCTTC.

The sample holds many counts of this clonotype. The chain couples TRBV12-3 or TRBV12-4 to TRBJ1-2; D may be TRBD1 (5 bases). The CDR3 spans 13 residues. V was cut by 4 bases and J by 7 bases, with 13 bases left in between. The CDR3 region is CASSSRDVGGYTF. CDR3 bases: TGTGCCAGCAGTTCCAGGGACGTTGGTGGCTACACCTTC.

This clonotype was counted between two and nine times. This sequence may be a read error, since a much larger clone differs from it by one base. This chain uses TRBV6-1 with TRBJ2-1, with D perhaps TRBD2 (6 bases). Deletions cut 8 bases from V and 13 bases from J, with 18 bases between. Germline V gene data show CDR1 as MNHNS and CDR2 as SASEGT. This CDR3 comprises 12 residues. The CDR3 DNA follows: TGTGCCAGCGGTCGGGAGCCAGAGACCCAGTTCTTC. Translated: CASGREPETQFF.